This TCR beta chain originates from a study of cytotoxic CD8 clonotypes in ibrutinib-treated CLL. In the study overall: Following a median around 13 months of treatment, with a range of 6 to 36, response samples were taken.

Here immunoSEQ multiplex PCR was the method, and the copy in TCRdb shows in-frame clones only, minus some. Of over 150,000 clones listed, around 70% are singletons. The V gene lost 3 bases and the J gene lost 4 bases, with 4 bases spanning the gap. The CDR3 has 12 residues. CDR1 is KGHSH and CDR2 is LQKENI in the germline V gene. This TCR came from a human donor with chronic lymphocytic leukemia. The sequencing used PBMCs, collected after 24 months of ibrutinib treatment. V gene TRBV18 combines with J gene TRBJ1-5; D is unresolved. This CDR3 is CASSPENQPQHF. As DNA, the CDR3 is TGTGCCAGCTCACCCGAGAATCAGCCCCAGCATTTT.